This T cell receptor (beta chain) is drawn from a study of shared clonotypes between healthy human individuals. Study results and caveats: Sequencing depth was expected to affect clonotype sharing among donors. Several donors held about 4.6% of naive CD4 clonotypes in common.

A split of CD4+ cells into CD45RA+ naive and CD45RA-negative memory subsets was performed. Regarding this clone: Its target is not known.

Sequencing was performed with immunoSEQ multiplex PCR; in TCRdb, only in-frame clones are kept and a portion is missing. The table lists roughly 1,500,000 clones, 95% to 99% of them singletons. This clonotype originated in a man aged 30 to 45 in good health. Sequenced material: naive CD4+ T cells sorted from blood. The subset denotes: CD45RA+ positively selected.

CDR3 amino acids: CASSLKVGTGDFYNEQFF. DNA of the CDR3: TGTGCCAGCAGCTTGAAGGTAGGAACAGGGGATTTCTACAATGAGCAGTTCTTC. The chain is built from TRBV5-4 and TRBJ2-1; TRBD1 aligns across 7 bases. V shed 1 base, J shed 3 bases, and the junction held 13 bases outside the gene matches. This CDR3 contains 18 residues. Germline CDR1 SGHNT, CDR2 YYREEE (reference sequence).